Shown below are 24 T cell receptor beta chains from a single sample sequenced in a study of cytomegalovirus exposure and HLA in healthy donors. The PCR employed 60 Vbeta primers together with 13 Jbeta primers. Data came from immunoSEQ multiplex PCR; TCRdb stores just in-frame clones and leaves some out. The sample consists of some 150,000 clones, 70% to 80% of them appearing once. Sequenced material: PBMCs. The receptors were sampled from a female donor in good health and CMV-seropositive.

The J gene is TRBJ2-1, the V gene TRBV14; D gene unclear. The CDR3 has 14 amino acids. CDR1 SGHDN and CDR2 FVKESK come from the germline V gene. With 6 bases removed from V and 0 bases from J, the gap between germline ends came to 9 bases. The CDR3 sequence: CASSYGSSYNEQFF. CDR3 bases: TGTGCCAGCAGTTATGGCAGCTCCTACAATGAGCAGTTCTTC.

This chain joins TRBV25-1 and TRBJ2-7; 10 positions match TRBD1. Looked up from germline, CDR1 is MGHDK and CDR2 is SYGVNS. With 8 bases clipped from V and 4 bases from J, the junction kept 8 bases outside the gene matches. This CDR3 contains 14 residues. CDR3 in DNA: TGTGCCAGCGCCAGACAGGGGGCTTCATACGAGCAGTACTTC. Translation: CASARQGASYEQYF.

The V gene is TRBV19, the J gene TRBJ1-5; 8 bases match TRBD1. V lost 3 bases to trimming and J lost 3 bases; unmatched junction nucleotides: 10. The CDR3 covers 17 residues. The germline V gene encodes CDR1 LNHDA and CDR2 SQIVND (reference sequence). The DNA of the CDR3 is TGTGCCAGTAGTATCTTGTCCGCAGGGGGCATCAATCAGCCCCAGCATTTT. It yields the protein CASSILSAGGINQPQHF.

The table lists this clone with a count of one. As DNA, the CDR3 is TGTGCCAGCAGCTCCGGGACACCTTTTTTTGGGGCCAACGTCCTGACTTTC. Protein: CASSSGTPFFGANVLTF. The genes are TRBV7-8 and TRBJ2-6, with D perhaps matching TRBD1 (6 bases). V dropped 4 bases and J dropped 3 bases, with 16 bases sitting between them. Germline V gene data show CDR1 as SGHVS and CDR2 as FQNEAQ. CDR3 length: 17 amino acids.

The J gene is TRBJ2-2, the V gene TRBV19; 10 bases line up with TRBD2. V was pared by 5 bases and J by 5 bases, with 5 bases of the junction left unmatched. Germline V gene lookup returns CDR1 LNHDA and CDR2 SQIVND (reference sequence). This CDR3 is built from 15 residues. This CDR3 reads CASSAQRGGTGELFF. The CDR3 region has the DNA TGTGCCAGTAGTGCCCAGCGGGGGGGAACCGGGGAGCTGTTTTTT.

The chain joins TRBV30 to TRBJ2-1, with a possible D match to TRBD1 (5 bases). Germline loops: CDR1 GTSNPN, CDR2 SVGIG (reference sequence). Trimming removed 4 bases from V and 10 bases from J, with 11 bases in between. This CDR3 is built from 11 residues. The CDR3 here is CAWMTAWEQFF. CDR3 DNA sequence: TGTGCCTGGATGACAGCTTGGGAGCAGTTCTTC.

The V and J genes are TRBV25-1 and TRBJ1-2, with D possibly being TRBD1 (6 bases). The CDR3 has 12 amino acids. The germline V gene has CDR1 MGHDK and CDR2 SYGVNS. Trimming removed 6 bases at V and 8 bases at J, with 13 bases between. The CDR3 nucleotides are TGTGCCAGCAGCACAGGGATGTTGGGCTACACCTTC. It yields the protein CASSTGMLGYTF.

The rearrangement links TRBV10-3 to TRBJ2-7, with no clear D. Germline V gene data show CDR1 as ENHRY and CDR2 as SYGVKD. The CDR3 length is 12 residues. The ends were cut back, 7 bases at V and 8 bases at J, with 15 bases in the middle. This chain's CDR3 is CAIMGDRQQQYF. CDR3 DNA: TGTGCCATCATGGGCGACCGCCAACAGCAGTACTTC.

The gene calls are TRBV2 and TRBJ2-7; 11 bases align to TRBD1. This CDR3 is 14 amino acids long. V trimming: 6 bases; J trimming: 4 bases; junction bases outside the gene matches: 5. Germline V lookup: CDR1 SNHLY, CDR2 FYNNEI. The CDR3 region is CASRDGQGAYEQYF. CDR3 sequence (DNA): TGTGCCAGCAGGGACGGACAGGGGGCTTACGAGCAGTACTTC.

The rearrangement links TRBV6-6 to TRBJ2-3; 10 nucleotides agree with TRBD2. The CDR3 is 16 residues long. Trimming cost V 2 bases and J 3 bases; bases outside gene matches: 5. In germline, CDR1 is MNHNY, CDR2 SVGAGI (reference sequence). The CDR3 DNA follows: TGTGCCAGCAGTTACGGGGGACTAGCGCGGACAGATACGCAGTATTTT. Protein product: CASSYGGLARTDTQYF.

This chain connects TRBV9 to TRBJ2-2, with TRBD2 identical over 8 bases. After removal of 4 bases from V and 1 base from J, the junction contained 6 bases not matched to a gene. The germline V gene encodes CDR1 SGDLS and CDR2 YYNGEE. The CDR3 spans 16 residues. The chain's CDR3 is CASSPPAGENTGELFF. Written as DNA, the CDR3 is TGTGCCAGCAGCCCCCCAGCGGGGGAGAACACCGGGGAGCTGTTTTTT.

CDR3 nucleotides: TGTGCCAACCGGGACAGGGGATACAATGAGCAGTTCTTC. Encoded protein: CANRDRGYNEQFF. This sequence joins TRBV13 and TRBJ2-1, with 10 bases that match TRBD1. The trim removed 10 bases at V and 4 bases at J, leaving 4 bases unmatched. Per the germline V gene, CDR1 is PRHDT and CDR2 is FYEKMQ (reference sequence). The CDR3 consists of 13 residues. Variable domain in full (rest from reference TRBV13 and TRBJ2-1): AAGVIQSPRHLIKEKRETATLKCYPIPRHDTVYWYQQGPGQDPQFLISFYEKMQSDKGSIPDRFSAQQFSDYHSELNMSSLELGDSALYFCANRDRGYNEQFFGPGTRLTVL.

The chain employs TRBV4-1 and TRBJ1-2; D not resolved. Germline loops: CDR1 MGHRA, CDR2 YSYEKL. Trimming took off 1 base at V and 4 bases at J, with 7 bases between the two ends. CDR3 length: 13 amino acids. The CDR3, as DNA: TGCGCCAGCAGCCAAGTCCTAGCCTATGGCTACACCTTC. It translates to CASSQVLAYGYTF.

This chain uses TRBV7-9 with TRBJ2-1, with a tentative D call TRBD2 (6 bases). This CDR3 has 15 residues. CDR1 is SEHNR, CDR2 FQNEAQ, per germline (reference sequence). The V end lost 4 bases, the J end lost 9 bases, and 19 bases lay between the germline ends. The chain's CDR3 is CASSSYRERAREQFF. In DNA form, the CDR3 reads TGTGCCAGCAGCTCATATAGAGAGCGGGCCCGTGAGCAGTTCTTC.

This sequence joins TRBV2 and TRBJ2-2; TRBD1 aligns across 9 bases. The CDR3 is made up of 14 amino acids. Germline V gene sequence: CDR1 SNHLY, CDR2 FYNNEI. Germline trimming cut 6 bases from V and 6 bases from J; bases unmatched to any gene: 5. Written as DNA, the CDR3 is TGTGCCAGCAGCAGGACAGGGGAGGCCGGGGAGCTGTTTTTT. It yields the protein CASSRTGEAGELFF.

The J gene is TRBJ1-4, the V gene TRBV9; 11 nucleotides agree with TRBD1. V trimming: 3 bases; J trimming: 7 bases; junction bases outside the gene matches: 14. CDR3 size: 18 residues. Per the germline V gene, CDR1 is SGDLS and CDR2 is YYNGEE. The CDR3 nucleotides read TGTGCCAGCAGCGGAGGGGGACAGGGGGGCGGTGGATCTGAAAAACTGTTTTTT. Translation: CASSGGGQGGGGSEKLFF.

This chain uses TRBV28 with TRBJ1-4; possibly TRBD1 for D (5 bases). CDR3 length: 14 residues. CDR1 is MDHEN, CDR2 SYDVKM, per germline. V lost 10 bases, J lost 0 bases, and 12 bases lay in between. The CDR3 loop reads CATQGRATNEKLFF. CDR3 in DNA: TGTGCCACCCAAGGCAGGGCAACTAATGAAAAACTGTTTTTT.

The gene calls are TRBV6-5 and TRBJ2-7, with TRBD2 as a possible D gene (5 bases). The CDR3 extends over 14 amino acids. Germline lookup yields CDR1 MNHEY and CDR2 SVGAGI. V lost 6 bases, J lost 4 bases, and 16 bases lay in between. CDR3 loop: CASRRDTSRYEQYF. DNA of the CDR3: TGTGCCAGCAGGAGGGATACTAGTAGATACGAGCAGTACTTC.

The chain recombines TRBV7-9 with TRBJ1-1, with D possibly being TRBD1 (5 bases). Germline CDR1 reads SEHNR; CDR2 reads FQNEAQ (reference sequence). V was clipped by 4 bases and J by 7 bases, with 16 bases between them. This CDR3 is built from 14 residues. CDR3 DNA: TGTGCCAGCAGCTCCGAGTATCCGGGACTTGAAGCTTTCTTT. Protein sequence: CASSSEYPGLEAFF. The full variable domain, its missing parts supplied by reference TRBV7-9 and TRBJ1-1, is DTGVSQNPRHKITKRGQNVTFRCDPISEHNRLYWYRQTLGQGPEFLTYFQNEAQLEKSRLLSDRFSAERPKGSFSTLEIQRTEQGDSAMYLCASSSEYPGLEAFFGQGTRLTVV.

The chain uses TRBV6-4 and TRBJ2-2; 9 nucleotides line up with TRBD1. J gave up 4 bases and V 4 bases, and 7 bases lay outside the gene matches. The CDR3 has 16 amino acids. Germline V lookup: CDR1 MRHNA, CDR2 SNTAGT. CDR3 in amino acids: CASSGSPGQGTGELFF. The DNA of the CDR3 is TGTGCCAGCAGTGGTTCCCCGGGACAGGGCACCGGGGAGCTGTTTTTT.

This clone has a single count. The CDR3 bases are TGTGCCAGCAGTGAGAAATACGAGCAGTACTTC. Residues: CASSEKYEQYF. The genes are TRBV6-1 and TRBJ2-5; the D is unclear. Matching the DNA end better, TRBJ2-7 makes the J call doubtful. CDR3 length: 11 amino acids. Germline assignment: CDR1 MNHNS and CDR2 SASEGT.

The chain joins TRBV11-2 to TRBJ2-3, with TRBD2 identical over 10 bases. From germline, CDR1 is SGHAT and CDR2 FQNNGV. The CDR3 loop spans 16 amino acids. V dropped 5 bases and J dropped 2; count of bases not matched to a gene: 7. The CDR3: CASSRWTSGLTDTQYF. As DNA, the CDR3 is TGTGCCAGCAGCCGTTGGACTAGCGGACTCACAGATACGCAGTATTTT.

V gene TRBV7-9 combines with J gene TRBJ1-2; 9 bases fit TRBD1. The CDR3 runs to 13 residues. The ends lost 5 bases at V and 7 bases at J; junction bases unmatched: 5. The V gene's germline CDR1 is SEHNR and CDR2 FQNEAQ (reference sequence). CDR3 bases: TGTGCCAGCAGCCCGGGACAGGGCTTTGGCTACACCTTC. Translation: CASSPGQGFGYTF.

The rearrangement joins TRBV18 to TRBJ2-3, with 8 bases fitting TRBD2. V lost 5 bases and J lost 6; bases outside the gene matches: 7. From germline, CDR1 is KGHSH and CDR2 LQKENI. This CDR3 contains 14 residues. In DNA, the CDR3 is TGTGCCAGCTCAGGTGCGGGGGGCGCGGATACGCAGTATTTT. Encoded protein: CASSGAGGADTQYF.